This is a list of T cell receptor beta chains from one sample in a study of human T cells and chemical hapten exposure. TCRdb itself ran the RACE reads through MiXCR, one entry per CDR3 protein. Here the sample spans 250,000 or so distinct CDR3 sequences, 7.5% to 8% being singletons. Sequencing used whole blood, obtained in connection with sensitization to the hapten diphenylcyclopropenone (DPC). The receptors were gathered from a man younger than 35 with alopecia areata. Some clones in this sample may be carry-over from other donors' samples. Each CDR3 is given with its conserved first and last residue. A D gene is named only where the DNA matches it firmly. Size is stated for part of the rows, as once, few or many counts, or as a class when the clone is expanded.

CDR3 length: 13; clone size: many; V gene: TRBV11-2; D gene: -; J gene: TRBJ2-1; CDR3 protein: CASSLAGHNEQFF; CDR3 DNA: TGTGCCAGCAGCTTGGCAGGGCACAATGAGCAGTTCTTC
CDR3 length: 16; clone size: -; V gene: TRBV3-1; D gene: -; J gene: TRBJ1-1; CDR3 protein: CASSQGGSGRDTEAFF; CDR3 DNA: TGTGCCAGCAGCCAAGGGGGGTCAGGGAGGGACACTGAAGCTTTCTTT
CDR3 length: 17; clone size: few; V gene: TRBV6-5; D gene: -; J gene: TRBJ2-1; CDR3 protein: CASSYSIGRISYNEQFF; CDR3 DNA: TGTGCCAGCAGTTACTCGATCGGACGCATCTCCTACAATGAGCAGTTCTTC
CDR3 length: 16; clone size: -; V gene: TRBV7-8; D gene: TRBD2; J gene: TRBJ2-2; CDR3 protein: CASSLEGLAGTGELFF; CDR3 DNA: TGTGCCAGCAGCTTAGAGGGACTAGCGGGGACCGGGGAGCTGTTTTTT
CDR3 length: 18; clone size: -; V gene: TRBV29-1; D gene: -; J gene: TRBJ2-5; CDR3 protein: CSVEVMGQVGLARETQYF; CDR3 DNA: TGCAGCGTTGAAGTTATGGGACAGGTCGGACTAGCACGGGAGACCCAGTACTTC
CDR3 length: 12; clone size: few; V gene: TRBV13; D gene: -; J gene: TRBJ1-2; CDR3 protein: CASSSTLSGYTF; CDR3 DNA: TGTGCCAGCAGCTCAACCCTGTCCGGCTACACCTTC
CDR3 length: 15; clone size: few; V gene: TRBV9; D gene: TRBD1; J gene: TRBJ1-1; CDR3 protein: CASSSSGTGRTEAFF; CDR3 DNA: TGTGCCAGCAGCTCCTCCGGGACAGGGAGGACTGAAGCTTTCTTT
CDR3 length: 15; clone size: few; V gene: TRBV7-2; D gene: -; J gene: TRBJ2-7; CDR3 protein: CASSLIGQSSYEQYF; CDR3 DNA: TGTGCCAGCAGCTTAATAGGACAGAGCTCCTACGAGCAGTACTTC
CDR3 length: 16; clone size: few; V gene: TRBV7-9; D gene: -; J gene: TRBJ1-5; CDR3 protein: CASSPAAPLTNQPQHF; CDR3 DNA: TGTGCCAGCAGCCCCGCCGCCCCGCTTACCAATCAGCCCCAGCATTTT
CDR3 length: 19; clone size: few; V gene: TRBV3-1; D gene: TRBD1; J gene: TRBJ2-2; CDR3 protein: CASSPGQGVSRFNTGELFF; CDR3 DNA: TGTGCCAGCAGCCCGGGACAGGGTGTGTCTCGGTTTAACACCGGGGAGCTGTTTTTT
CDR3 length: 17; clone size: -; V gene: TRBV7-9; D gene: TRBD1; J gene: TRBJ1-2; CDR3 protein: CASSFLDRGKRGYGYTF; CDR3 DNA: TGTGCCAGCAGCTTTCTAGACAGGGGGAAACGAGGATATGGCTACACCTTC
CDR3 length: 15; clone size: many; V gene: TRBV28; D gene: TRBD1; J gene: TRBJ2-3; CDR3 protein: CASSPTGDSTDTQYF; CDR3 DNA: TGTGCCAGCAGTCCGACAGGGGACAGCACAGATACGCAGTATTTT
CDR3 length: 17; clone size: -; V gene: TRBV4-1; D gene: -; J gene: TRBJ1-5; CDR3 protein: CASSHREFNGSNQPQHF; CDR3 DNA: TGCGCCAGCAGCCATAGGGAGTTCAATGGTAGCAATCAGCCCCAGCATTTT
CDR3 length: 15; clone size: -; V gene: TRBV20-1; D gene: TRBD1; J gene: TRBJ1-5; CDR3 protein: CSASRGQVSGQPQHF; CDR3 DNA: TGCAGTGCTAGTAGGGGGCAAGTATCTGGTCAGCCCCAGCATTTT
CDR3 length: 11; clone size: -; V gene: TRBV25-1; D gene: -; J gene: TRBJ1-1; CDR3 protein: CASRGKSEAFF; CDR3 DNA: TGTGCCAGCAGAGGGAAAAGTGAAGCTTTCTTT
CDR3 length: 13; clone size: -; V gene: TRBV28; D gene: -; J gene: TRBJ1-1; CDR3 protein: CATLQGLNTEAFF; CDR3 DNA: TGTGCCACCCTACAAGGACTGAACACTGAAGCTTTCTTT
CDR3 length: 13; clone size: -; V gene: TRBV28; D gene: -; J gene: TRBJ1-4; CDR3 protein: CASSFLGTGVMFF; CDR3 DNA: TGTGCCAGCAGTTTCCTCGGGACCGGGGTAATGTTTTTT
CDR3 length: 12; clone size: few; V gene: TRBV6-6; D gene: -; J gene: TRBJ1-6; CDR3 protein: CASSYDNSPLHF; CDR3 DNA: TGTGCCAGCAGTTACGATAATTCACCCCTCCACTTT
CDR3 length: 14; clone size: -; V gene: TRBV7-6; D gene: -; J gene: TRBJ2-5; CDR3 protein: CASSLLSRQETQYF; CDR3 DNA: TGTGCCAGCAGCTTGTTATCCAGACAAGAGACCCAGTACTTC
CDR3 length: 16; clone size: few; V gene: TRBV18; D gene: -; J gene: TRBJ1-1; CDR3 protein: CASSGAEGVMNTEAFF; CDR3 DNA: TGTGCCAGCTCAGGGGCTGAGGGGGTCATGAACACTGAAGCTTTCTTT
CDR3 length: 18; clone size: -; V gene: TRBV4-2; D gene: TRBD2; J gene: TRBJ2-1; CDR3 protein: CASSQDLRGATFYNEQFF; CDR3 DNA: TGTGCCAGCAGCCAAGATCTGCGGGGGGCCACATTTTACAATGAGCAGTTCTTC
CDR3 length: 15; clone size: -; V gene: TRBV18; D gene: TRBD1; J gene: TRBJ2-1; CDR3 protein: CANSPGTGDYNEQFF; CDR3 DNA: TGTGCCAACTCCCCCGGGACAGGGGATTACAATGAGCAGTTCTTC
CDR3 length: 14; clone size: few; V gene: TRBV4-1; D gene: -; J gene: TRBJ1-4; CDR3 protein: CASSQARVNEKLFF; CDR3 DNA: TGCGCCAGCAGCCAAGCTCGAGTCAATGAAAAACTGTTTTTT
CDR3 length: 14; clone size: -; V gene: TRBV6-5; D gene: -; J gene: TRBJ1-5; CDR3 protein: CASSYSTGSQPQHF; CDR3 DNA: TGTGCCAGCAGTTACTCTACAGGGAGTCAGCCCCAGCATTTT
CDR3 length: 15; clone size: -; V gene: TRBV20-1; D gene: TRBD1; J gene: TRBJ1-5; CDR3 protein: CSAISGTESNQPQHF; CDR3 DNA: TGCAGTGCTATAAGCGGGACAGAGAGCAATCAGCCCCAGCATTTT
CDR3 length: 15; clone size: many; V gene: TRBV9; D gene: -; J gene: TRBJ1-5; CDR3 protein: CASSVDGLSNQPQHF; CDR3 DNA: TGTGCCAGCAGCGTTGACGGACTTAGCAATCAGCCCCAGCATTTT
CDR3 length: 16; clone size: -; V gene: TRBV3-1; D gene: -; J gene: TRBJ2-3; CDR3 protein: CASSQVTGEGTDTQYF; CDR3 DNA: TGTGCCAGCAGCCAAGTAACGGGGGAAGGGACAGATACGCAGTATTTT
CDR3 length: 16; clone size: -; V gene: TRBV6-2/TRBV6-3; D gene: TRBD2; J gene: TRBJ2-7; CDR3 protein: CASSLRGGEPSYEQYF; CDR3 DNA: TGTGCCAGCAGTCTACGTGGGGGGGAACCCTCCTACGAGCAGTACTTC
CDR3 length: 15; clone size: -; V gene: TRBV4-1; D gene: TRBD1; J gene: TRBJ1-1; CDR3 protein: CASSPGTGGTTEAFF; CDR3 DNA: TGCGCCAGCAGCCCCGGGACAGGGGGAACCACTGAAGCTTTCTTT
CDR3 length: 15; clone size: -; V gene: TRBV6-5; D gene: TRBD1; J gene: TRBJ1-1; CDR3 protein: CASSYFAGGNTEAFF; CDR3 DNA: TGTGCCAGCAGCTACTTTGCAGGGGGAAACACTGAAGCTTTCTTT
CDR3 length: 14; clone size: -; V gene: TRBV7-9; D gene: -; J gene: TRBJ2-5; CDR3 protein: CASRTSAFQETQYF; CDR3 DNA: TGTGCCAGCAGAACCTCAGCGTTCCAAGAGACCCAGTACTTC
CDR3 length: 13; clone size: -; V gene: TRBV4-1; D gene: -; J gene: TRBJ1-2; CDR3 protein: CASSYSNNYGYTF; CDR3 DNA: TGCGCCAGCAGCTACAGTAATAACTATGGCTACACCTTC
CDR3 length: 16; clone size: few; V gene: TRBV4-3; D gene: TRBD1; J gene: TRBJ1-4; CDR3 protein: CASSQEIGTDNEKLFF; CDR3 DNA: TGCGCCAGCAGCCAAGAAATTGGGACAGATAATGAAAAACTGTTTTTT
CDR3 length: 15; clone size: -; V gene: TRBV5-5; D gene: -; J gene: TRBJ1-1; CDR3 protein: CASSLYRSQNTEAFF; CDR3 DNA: TGTGCCAGCAGCTTGTATAGGTCCCAGAACACTGAAGCTTTCTTT
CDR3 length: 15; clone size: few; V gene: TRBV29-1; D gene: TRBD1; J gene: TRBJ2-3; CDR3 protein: CSVEAWTGAYDTQYF; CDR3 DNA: TGCAGCGTTGAAGCTTGGACAGGGGCCTATGATACGCAGTATTTT
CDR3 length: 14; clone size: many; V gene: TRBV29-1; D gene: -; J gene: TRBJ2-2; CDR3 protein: CSVEGDTGPGELFF; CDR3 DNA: TGCAGCGTCGAGGGTGACACGGGGCCCGGGGAGCTGTTTTTT
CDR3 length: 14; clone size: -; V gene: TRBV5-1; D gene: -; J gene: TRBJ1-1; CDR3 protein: CASSPAQSNTEAFF; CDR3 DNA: TGCGCCAGCAGCCCCGCCCAGAGTAACACTGAAGCTTTCTTT
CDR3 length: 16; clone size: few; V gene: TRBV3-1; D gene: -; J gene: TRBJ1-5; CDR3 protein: CASSQGFTRGNQPQHF; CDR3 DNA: TGTGCCAGCAGCCAAGGATTCACAAGGGGTAATCAGCCCCAGCATTTT
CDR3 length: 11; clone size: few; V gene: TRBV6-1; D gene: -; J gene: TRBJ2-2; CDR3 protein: CASSVGPGQFF; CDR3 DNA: TGTGCCAGCAGTGTTGGACCGGGGCAGTTTTTT
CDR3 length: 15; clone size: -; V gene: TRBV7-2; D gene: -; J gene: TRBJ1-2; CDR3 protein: CASSADQTANYGYTF; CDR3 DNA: TGTGCCAGCAGCGCGGACCAAACAGCTAACTATGGCTACACCTTC
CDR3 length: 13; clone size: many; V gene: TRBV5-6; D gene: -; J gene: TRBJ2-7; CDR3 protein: CASSLISAYEQYF; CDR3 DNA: TGTGCCAGCAGCTTGATTTCAGCCTACGAGCAGTACTTC
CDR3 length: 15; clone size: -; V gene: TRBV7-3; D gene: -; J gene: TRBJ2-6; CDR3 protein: CASRIDTSGANVLTF; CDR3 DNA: TGTGCCAGCAGAATTGACACCTCTGGGGCCAACGTCCTGACTTTC
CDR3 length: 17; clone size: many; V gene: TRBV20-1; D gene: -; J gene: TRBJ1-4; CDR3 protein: CSAPTDASGPTNEKLFF; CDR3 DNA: TGCAGTGCCCCGACCGATGCCTCGGGCCCAACTAATGAAAAACTGTTTTTT